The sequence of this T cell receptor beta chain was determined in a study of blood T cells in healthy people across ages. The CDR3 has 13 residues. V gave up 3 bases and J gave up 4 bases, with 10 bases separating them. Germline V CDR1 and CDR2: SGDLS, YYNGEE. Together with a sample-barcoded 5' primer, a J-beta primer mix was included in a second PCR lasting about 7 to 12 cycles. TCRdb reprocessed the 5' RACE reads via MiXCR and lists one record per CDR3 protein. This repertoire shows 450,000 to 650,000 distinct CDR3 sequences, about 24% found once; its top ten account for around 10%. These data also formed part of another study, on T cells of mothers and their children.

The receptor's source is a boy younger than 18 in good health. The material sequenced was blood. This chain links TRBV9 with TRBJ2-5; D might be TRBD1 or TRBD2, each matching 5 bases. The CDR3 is CASSAQRGETQYF. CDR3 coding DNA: TGTGCCAGCAGCGCCCAGAGGGGAGAGACCCAGTACTTC.